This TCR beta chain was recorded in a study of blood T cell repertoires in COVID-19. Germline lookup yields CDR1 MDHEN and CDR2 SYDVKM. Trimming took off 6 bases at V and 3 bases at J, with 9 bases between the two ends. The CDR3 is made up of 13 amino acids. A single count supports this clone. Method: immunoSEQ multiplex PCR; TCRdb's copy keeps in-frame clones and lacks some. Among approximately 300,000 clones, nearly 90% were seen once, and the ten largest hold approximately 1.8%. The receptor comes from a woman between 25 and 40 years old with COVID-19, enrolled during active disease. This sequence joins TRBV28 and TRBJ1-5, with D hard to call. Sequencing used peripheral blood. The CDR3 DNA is TGTGCCAGCAGGGACTACAACAATCAGCCCCAGCATTTT. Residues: CASRDYNNQPQHF.